This TCR beta chain was identified in a study of T cell responses to AZD1222 COVID-19 vaccine. Study-level points and caveats: White British people made up most donors, females outnumbered males, and clonal diversity was possibly underestimated. Targeting of unmutated variant regions was reportedly seen in nearly half of spike-specific TCRs.

Comments on this clone: The antigen remains unidentified.

CDR1 and CDR2 (germline): SGHTA, FQGNSA. The CDR3 covers 14 residues. With 5 bases clipped from V and 0 bases from J, the junction kept 3 bases outside the gene matches. Data came from immunoSEQ multiplex PCR; TCRdb stores just in-frame clones and leaves some out. Here the sample spans over 150,000 clones, about nine tenths being singletons. The rearrangement uses TRBV7-2 and TRBJ1-1, with 7 bases matching TRBD1. The clonotype was recovered from an adult in good health. The sample in question was peripheral blood, obtained on day 0 of AZD1222 vaccination. The chain's CDR3 is CASSRGQMNTEAFF. CDR3 DNA sequence: TGTGCCAGCAGCCGGGGACAGATGAACACTGAAGCTTTCTTT. Complete variable domain (other parts from reference TRBV7-2 and TRBJ1-1): GAGVSQSPSNKVTEKGKDVELRCDPISGHTALYWYRQSLGQGLEFLIYFQGNSAPDKSGLPSDRFSAERTGGSVSTLTIQRTQQEDSAVYLCASSRGQMNTEAFFGQGTRLTVV.